This TCR beta chain was retrieved from a study of T cells in localized non-small cell lung cancer. General observations from the study: Uninvolved adjacent lung had higher T cell clonality than tumor and all other tissues. Prolonged overall survival went with higher T cell density in the blood. Sequencing, confined to only one tumor region, leaves heterogeneity possible.

Germline V gene data show CDR1 as LNHDA and CDR2 as SQIVND (reference sequence). CDR3 length: 11 amino acids. The J segment lost 8 bases and the V segment lost 6 bases, leaving 2 bases of the junction unmatched. Assay: immunoSEQ multiplex PCR; the TCRdb copy retains only in-frame clones and omits some. The table has about 52,000 clones, around 80% seen once. With regard to this clone: Its target is unknown.

This sequence joins TRBV19 and TRBJ1-2; 8 positions match TRBD1. The material sequenced was PBMCs, taken before any cancer treatment. This clonotype originated in a woman aged 40 to 75 with stage II lung adenocarcinoma. The CDR3 DNA reads TGTGCCAGTAGGGACAGGGAGGGCTACACCTTC. It translates to CASRDREGYTF.